One sample yielded the 29 T cell receptor beta chains listed below, sequenced in a study of CD4 and CD8 cells across lung adenocarcinoma regions. TCRdb processed the PCR reads anew with MiXCR; each CDR3 protein has one entry. This table holds some 23,000 distinct CDR3 sequences, roughly 50% found once. Sequenced: CD8+ T cells from the center of a lung tumor. Receptors were obtained from a male donor with lung adenocarcinoma. The CD4 and CD8 labels of this study may be unreliable.

The rearrangement joins TRBV24-1 to TRBJ2-5; 15 bases align to TRBD2. From germline, CDR1 is KGHDR and CDR2 SFDVKD. The junction had 10 bases not matched to a gene; V was cut back by 4 bases and J by 2 bases. The CDR3 has 19 residues. In DNA form, the CDR3 reads TGTGCCACCAGTGACCCCGGGACTAGCGGGAGGAAAGATCAAGAGACCCAGTACTTC. It encodes CATSDPGTSGRKDQETQYF.

This clonotype was found a few times. The rearrangement links TRBV20-1 to TRBJ2-3, with D possibly matching TRBD1 (6 bases). Trimming left V 0 bases short and J 11 bases short, with 21 bases between. CDR3 size: 15 residues. Germline assignment: CDR1 DFQATT and CDR2 SNEGSKA (reference sequence). CDR3 region: CSARDGGSPEGVQYF. In DNA, the CDR3 is TGCAGTGCTAGAGATGGTGGCAGCCCAGAGGGGGTGCAGTATTTT.

This clonotype was recorded many times. V gene TRBV7-2 combines with J gene TRBJ2-1; D uncertain. The CDR3 sequence is 15 residues long. In germline, CDR1 is SGHTA, CDR2 FQGNSA. Trimming pared 1 base from V and 10 bases from J, leaving 17 bases between. CDR3 region: CASSLEASIGMEQFF. For the CDR3, the DNA is TGTGCCAGCAGCTTAGAAGCTAGTATTGGGATGGAGCAGTTCTTC. The whole variable domain, remainder taken from reference TRBV7-2 and TRBJ2-1, is GAGVSQSPSNKVTEKGKDVELRCDPISGHTALYWYRQSLGQGLEFLIYFQGNSAPDKSGLPSDRFSAERTGGSVSTLTIQRTQQEDSAVYLCASSLEASIGMEQFFGPGTRLTVL.

This chain connects TRBV6-1 to TRBJ2-1; D may correspond to TRBD1 or TRBD2 (6 bases each). The J call is doubtful: the DNA matches TRBJ2-7 better. The CDR3 totals 15 residues. Germline CDR1 MNHNS, CDR2 SASEGT. Written as DNA, the CDR3 is TGTGCCAGCAGTGATTTCGGGGGCGATGACTACGAGCAGTACTTC. Translated, it gives CASSDFGGDDYEQYF.

In regard to this clonotype: One junction end disagrees with the germline gene, perhaps due to a read error. The gene calls are TRBV4-1 and TRBJ2-4; the D call may be TRBD1 or TRBD2 (5 bases each). CDR3 length equals 15 residues. Germline V gene data show CDR1 as MGHRA and CDR2 as YSYEKL. The CDR3 sequence: CASSQGPRAQDTQYF. CDR3 bases: TGCGCCAGCAGCCAGGGACCCCGAGCTCAAGACACGCAGTACTTT.

The sample holds many counts of this clonotype. The genes are TRBV6-2 or TRBV6-3 and TRBJ1-1; D is unclear. The CDR3 is 13 residues long. CDR1 is MNHEY and CDR2 is SVGEGT in the germline V gene. Trimming took off 8 bases at V and 1 base at J, with 11 bases between the two ends. The CDR3 nucleotides are TGTGCCAGCCTCCTGACTGAGAACACTGAAGCTTTCTTT. Translating gives CASLLTENTEAFF.

This clonotype has more than one count but fewer than ten. A much larger clone lies one base from this, so it may be a read error. V and J are TRBV7-2 and TRBJ2-1; the D gene is possibly TRBD2 (6 bases). This CDR3 comprises 11 residues. The V gene's germline CDR1 is SGHTA and CDR2 FQGNSA. Trimming pared 7 bases from V and 13 bases from J, leaving 14 bases between. CDR3 sequence reads: CASNPGGTQFF. CDR3 DNA: TGTGCCAGCAACCCGGGCGGGACCCAGTTCTTC.

The J gene is TRBJ1-3, the V gene TRBV24-1, with unresolved D. This CDR3 has 16 residues. The germline CDR1 and CDR2 sequences are KGHDR and SFDVKD. Trimming stripped 3 bases from V and 4 bases from J, with 15 bases between. CDR3 loop: CATSDPSAREGNTIYF. The CDR3 DNA follows: TGTGCCACCAGTGATCCGTCGGCGAGGGAGGGAAACACCATATATTTT.

V gene TRBV4-1 combines with J gene TRBJ2-3; D is perhaps TRBD2 (6 bases). Deletions cut 4 bases from V and 2 bases from J, with 19 bases between. This CDR3 comprises 17 residues. Germline CDR1 is MGHRA and CDR2 is YSYEKL. The CDR3 nucleotides read TGCGCCAGCAGCCGGGCCTCGACGGGCGGGACCACAGATACGCAGTATTTT. It specifies CASSRASTGGTTDTQYF.

The chain employs TRBV4-1 and TRBJ2-1; 8 nucleotides line up with TRBD2. Trimming removed 4 bases from V and 0 bases from J; junction bases left unmatched: 8. The CDR3 is 17 residues long. CDR1 and CDR2 (germline): MGHRA, YSYEKL. In DNA form, the CDR3 reads TGCGCCAGCAGCCCTCTAGGGAGCGGGAGCTCCTACAATGAGCAGTTCTTC. Amino acid sequence: CASSPLGSGSSYNEQFF.

V and J are TRBV6-1 and TRBJ2-3, with 10 bases that match TRBD2. The end of the DNA fits TRBJ2-5 better, so the J call may be wrong. CDR3 length: 19 residues. Germline CDR1 MNHNS, CDR2 SASEGT. The DNA of the CDR3 is TGTGCCAGCAGTGAATGCTTGGCTAGCGGGGGCCGTGTCCCAGATACCCAGTACTTC. Residues: CASSECLASGGRVPDTQYF.

V is TRBV15 and J is TRBJ2-1, with a tentative D call TRBD2 (5 bases). The CDR3 extends over 14 amino acids. CDR1 is LNHNV, CDR2 YYDKDF, per germline (reference sequence). V lost 5 bases and J 8 bases, leaving 16 bases between the germline ends. This CDR3 reads CATSESSSRDEQFF. In DNA form, the CDR3 reads TGTGCCACCAGCGAATCTAGCAGCCGCGATGAGCAGTTCTTC.

The chain has TRBV10-1 and TRBJ2-5, with 13 positions matching TRBD2. Per the germline V gene, CDR1 is WNHNN and CDR2 is SYGVQD (reference sequence). J lost 4 bases, V lost 4 bases, and 3 bases had no gene match. This CDR3 region has 15 residues. CDR3 nucleotide sequence: TGCGCCAGCAGTGTTGGGACTAGCGGGACAGAGACCCAGTACTTC. Its protein product is CASSVGTSGTETQYF.

CDR3 bases: TGCGCCAGCAGCCACGGACTAGCGGGAGCATGGGATACGCAGTATTTT. Translated: CASSHGLAGAWDTQYF. This chain links TRBV4-1 with TRBJ2-3; 13 positions match TRBD2. The CDR3 contains 16 residues. Trimming took 3 bases from V and 6 from J; bases not matched to a gene: 6. Germline lookup yields CDR1 MGHRA and CDR2 YSYEKL.

The chain couples TRBV10-1 to TRBJ2-5, with TRBD2 matching over 10 bases. The J call could be wrong; TRBJ2-7 is a better fit for the DNA end. This CDR3 comprises 13 residues. Germline CDR1 reads WNHNN; CDR2 reads SYGVQD (reference sequence). For the CDR3, the DNA is TGCGCCACGTCTAGCGGGGGACAATACGAGCAGTACTTC. As protein: CATSSGGQYEQYF.

On this clonotype: At one boundary the junction diverges from the germline segment, which might be a read error. The chain carries TRBV6-1 and TRBJ1-5; 10 bases fit TRBD1. The CDR3 is 14 residues long. CDR1 and CDR2 (germline): MNHNS, SASEGT. The CDR3 loop reads CASRGTGENQPHHF. DNA for the CDR3: TGTGCCAGCAGGGGGACAGGGGAGAATCAGCCCCACCACTTT.

This clonotype was recorded at least ten times. The CDR3 spells CASRAKWTGGYEQYF. For the CDR3, the DNA is TGTGCCAGCAGGGCGAAATGGACAGGGGGCTACGAGCAGTACTTC. This chain connects TRBV6-1 to TRBJ2-7; TRBD1 matches at 10 bases. Unmatched junction bases numbered 8, after V lost 6 bases and J lost 3 bases. The CDR3 runs to 15 residues. Germline CDR1 MNHNS, CDR2 SASEGT.

This clonotype was counted only a few times. This sequence joins TRBV6-1 and TRBJ1-5; TRBD1 aligns across 7 bases. With 6 bases clipped from V and 2 bases from J, the junction kept 7 bases outside the gene matches. The CDR3 spans 15 residues. Germline CDR1 and CDR2: MNHNS and SASEGT. The CDR3 DNA is TGTGCCAGCAGCAAAGGACAGGCGGGCAATCAGCCCCAGCATTTT. Its protein product is CASSKGQAGNQPQHF.

This clonotype was picked up many times. The chain links TRBV7-6 to TRBJ2-7; TRBD2 agrees at 9 bases. This CDR3 is built from 19 residues. With 2 bases clipped from V and 1 base from J, the junction kept 15 bases outside the gene matches. Per the germline V gene, CDR1 is SGHVS and CDR2 is FNYEAQ. The CDR3 sequence: CASSLRLGLLAGQSYEQYF. Written as DNA, the CDR3 is TGTGCCAGCAGCTTACGCCTCGGTCTACTAGCGGGCCAATCCTACGAGCAGTACTTC.

The gene calls are TRBV27 and TRBJ2-4; 8 bases match TRBD2. The DNA end is a closer match to TRBJ2-5, so the J assignment may be wrong. Germline V CDR1 and CDR2: MNHEY, SMNVEV (reference sequence). CDR3 length: 15 residues. The chain's CDR3 is CARGLRGGAKETQYF. CDR3 nucleotide sequence: TGTGCCAGGGGGCTCCGGGGGGGTGCCAAAGAGACCCAGTACTTC.

The chain couples TRBV5-1 to TRBJ1-1, with D tentatively TRBD1 (6 bases). The CDR3 sequence is 15 residues long. V lost 4 bases, J lost 3 bases, and 16 bases lay in between. The germline V gene encodes CDR1 SGHRS and CDR2 YFSETQ. CDR3 coding DNA: TGCGCCAGCAGCGTGGAGGGGGGGGAGTACACTGAAGCTTTCTTT. It is translated as CASSVEGGEYTEAFF.

The chain links TRBV5-5 to TRBJ2-3, with 7 bases matching TRBD2. Germline V lookup: CDR1 SGHKS, CDR2 YYEKEE (reference sequence). CDR3 length: 14 residues. The trim removed 2 bases at V and 2 bases at J, leaving 2 bases unmatched. This CDR3 is CASSLGTNTDTQYF. The CDR3 DNA is TGTGCCAGCAGCTTAGGGACTAACACAGATACGCAGTATTTT.

A few counts support this clonotype. The chain combines TRBV4-1 with TRBJ2-1; possible D gene TRBD1, 6 bases. The germline CDR1 and CDR2 sequences are MGHRA and YSYEKL. CDR3 length: 13 residues. V lost 1 base and J 14 bases, leaving 15 bases between the germline ends. CDR3: CASSQVMDRFKFF. In nucleotides, the CDR3 is TGCGCCAGCAGCCAAGTCATGGACAGATTCAAGTTCTTC.

The rearrangement joins TRBV5-1 to TRBJ2-3; 8 bases are shared with TRBD1. This CDR3 has 15 amino acids. V was clipped by 0 bases and J by 4 bases; unmatched bases: 4. Looked up from germline, CDR1 is SGHRS and CDR2 is YFSETQ. CDR3 DNA: TGCGCCAGCAGCTTGGGACAGGGGAACGCAGATACGCAGTATTTT. Protein: CASSLGQGNADTQYF. The complete variable domain, with remaining parts taken from reference TRBV5-1 and TRBJ2-3, reads KAGVTQTPRYLIKTRGQQVTLSCSPISGHRSVSWYQQTPGQGLQFLFEYFSETQRNKGNFPGRFSGRQFSNSRSEMNVSTLELGDSALYLCASSLGQGNADTQYFGPGTRLTVL.

This chain links TRBV10-3 with TRBJ2-1; 8 bases agree with TRBD1. The ends lost 6 bases at V and 3 bases at J; junction bases unmatched: 1. Germline-derived CDR1 and CDR2 are ENHRY and SYGVKD. The CDR3 runs 13 residues. The CDR3 loop reads CAISTGGYNEQFF. In DNA form, the CDR3 reads TGTGCCATCAGCACAGGGGGCTACAATGAGCAGTTCTTC.

The chain is built from TRBV12-3 or TRBV12-4 and TRBJ2-2, with a possible D match to TRBD2 (6 bases). The CDR3 covers 14 residues. The V and J ends lost 6 bases and 7 bases respectively, with 15 bases between them. CDR3 in amino acids: CASSGFTGGGELFF. CDR3 nucleotides: TGTGCCAGCAGCGGTTTTACCGGGGGCGGGGAGCTGTTTTTT.

This clonotype has more than one count but fewer than ten. The chain couples TRBV6-5 to TRBJ2-5, with D perhaps matching TRBD1 (6 bases). The CDR3 is made up of 14 amino acids. CDR1 is MNHEY, CDR2 SVGAGI, per germline. Trimming removed 0 bases at V and 1 base at J, with 6 bases between. CDR3 nucleotide sequence: TGTGCCAGCAGTTACTCGGGGGCCCAAGAGACCCAGTACTTC. It codes for CASSYSGAQETQYF.

Ten or more counts support this clonotype. The chain links TRBV12-3 or TRBV12-4 to TRBJ2-4, with D perhaps TRBD2 (5 bases). CDR3 size: 14 residues. Trimming took off 1 base at V and 8 bases at J, with 12 bases between the two ends. Here the CDR3 DNA reads TGTGCCAGCAGTTTAGGGATAGCGTCGGACATTCAGTACTTC. Residues: CASSLGIASDIQYF.

This clonotype showed up many times. V usage is TRBV4-2 and J usage is TRBJ2-7; TRBD2 is a possible D gene (5 bases). The V and J ends lost 0 bases and 0 bases respectively, with 9 bases between them. The CDR3 loop spans 15 amino acids. Per the germline V gene, CDR1 is LGHNA and CDR2 is YNFKEQ. CDR3 residues: CASSQEGVPSYEQYF. In DNA, the CDR3 is TGTGCCAGCAGCCAAGAGGGAGTCCCCTCCTACGAGCAGTACTTC.